A single sample is the source of the 8 T cell receptor beta chains below, sequenced in a study of cytomegalovirus exposure and HLA in healthy donors. The study ran its PCR with 60 Vbeta and 13 Jbeta primers. Clones were read by immunoSEQ multiplex PCR, and TCRdb kept only the in-frame ones, dropping some. The sample yields 95,000 to 100,000 clones, 60% to 85% seen once. Sequencing was carried out using PBMCs. These receptors originate from a man aged 60 to 69 in good health and CMV-seropositive.

The rearrangement joins TRBV6-5 to TRBJ2-5, with 10 bases identical to TRBD2. The CDR3 has 16 residues. Germline loops: CDR1 MNHEY, CDR2 SVGAGI. V was pared by 0 bases and J by 5 bases, with 6 bases of the junction left unmatched. The CDR3 reads CASSYSGASGGETQYF. The CDR3 bases are TGTGCCAGCAGTTACTCAGGGGCTAGCGGGGGTGAGACCCAGTACTTC.

J is TRBJ2-7 and V is TRBV4-2; TRBD2 might be the D (6 bases). CDR1 is LGHNA, CDR2 YNFKEQ, per germline. V was cut by 4 bases and J by 0 bases, with 16 bases left in between. The CDR3 has 16 residues. CDR3 sequence: CASSPSGLLPSYEQYF. As DNA, the CDR3 is TGTGCCAGCAGCCCTTCGGGACTCCTACCCTCCTACGAGCAGTACTTC.

The chain is built from TRBV30 and TRBJ2-5; a weak D match, TRBD1 (6 bases). The J call may be mistaken, given a closer DNA end match to TRBJ2-7. The length of the CDR3 is 19 residues. CDR1 is GTSNPN and CDR2 is SVGIG in the germline V gene (reference sequence). CDR3 amino acids: CAWRETGPFPSLSSYEQYF. In nucleotides, the CDR3 is TGTGCCTGGAGGGAAACAGGGCCTTTCCCTTCTCTTAGCTCCTACGAGCAGTACTTC.

A remark on this clone: The same CDR3 is also encoded by other DNA sequences in this sample. V usage is TRBV5-1 and J usage is TRBJ2-3, with D tentatively TRBD1 (6 bases). The CDR3 sequence is 15 residues long. Germline V gene data show CDR1 as SGHRS and CDR2 as YFSETQ. The V end was cut by 5 bases, the J end by 1 base, with 14 bases between. The CDR3 DNA sequence: TGCGCCAGCAGGCTCACAGGGCTCGGCACAGATACGCAGTATTTT. Residues: CASRLTGLGTDTQYF.

The chain uses TRBV5-1 and TRBJ2-7, with TRBD2 matching 8 bases. Germline-derived CDR1 and CDR2 are SGHRS and YFSETQ. Trimming took 1 base from V and 0 from J; bases not matched to a gene: 21. The CDR3 consists of 21 residues. The DNA of the CDR3 is TGCGCCAGCAGCTTGAGGGTCTTGGGCGGGGGGCCCCTAACCAGCTCCTACGAGCAGTACTTC. Protein: CASSLRVLGGGPLTSSYEQYF.

This clone appeared a few times. The chain carries TRBV30 and TRBJ1-1, with 9 bases fitting TRBD1. The trim removed 2 bases at V and 4 bases at J, leaving 5 bases unmatched. The CDR3 sequence is 14 residues long. The germline gives CDR1 GTSNPN, CDR2 SVGIG (reference sequence). CDR3 protein: CAWSFGTGITEAFF. CDR3 bases: TGTGCCTGGAGTTTTGGGACAGGGATCACTGAAGCTTTCTTT.

The chain carries TRBV5-6 and TRBJ2-2; tentative D call: TRBD1 (6 bases). Germline V gene lookup returns CDR1 SGHDT and CDR2 YYEEEE. The V and J ends lost 4 bases and 6 bases respectively, with 13 bases between them. The CDR3 extends over 14 amino acids. CDR3 sequence (DNA): TGTGCCAGCAGCACGATGAACAGGGCCGGGGAGCTGTTTTTT. This encodes CASSTMNRAGELFF.

The V gene is TRBV10-2, the J gene TRBJ2-7, with 8 bases lining up with TRBD1. The germline V gene has CDR1 WSHSY and CDR2 SAAADI. The CDR3 runs 15 residues. Trimming cost V 5 bases and J 3 bases; bases outside gene matches: 9. CDR3 DNA: TGCGCCAGCAGTACAGGACAGGGCACAGGCTACGAGCAGTACTTC. This sequence encodes CASSTGQGTGYEQYF.